This T cell receptor (beta chain) was captured by sequencing in a study of cytomegalovirus exposure and HLA in healthy donors. As to this clone: What it binds is not known.

The study's findings and limits: In a later analysis, common viral pathogens appeared linked to several of the most significant clusters. A few V segments could not be told apart, such as TRBV6-2 and TRBV6-3, and were left out. A missense variant in DCLRE1C was later tied to TCR beta V- and J-gene trimming.

PCR was performed using 60 Vbeta and 13 Jbeta primers. How the authors handled the data: In a later analysis, roughly 11 million of tens of millions of unique beta chains occurred in at least two donors. Sequencing used immunoSEQ multiplex PCR; TCRdb keeps in-frame clones, though not all of them. That table gives V, J and clone size, and the DNA gave D and trimming. This sample has more than 95,000 clones, with about 11% found just once. The germline V gene encodes CDR1 GTSNPN and CDR2 SVGIG (reference sequence). This CDR3 contains 13 residues. V shed 1 base and J shed 3 bases, with 7 bases lying between them.

The sequenced sample was PBMCs. The J gene is TRBJ1-3, the V gene TRBV30; D call uncertain. The origin of this receptor is a young woman in good health and CMV-seropositive. The CDR3 sequence is CAWSATSGNTIYF. DNA for the CDR3: TGTGCCTGGAGTGCTACGAGTGGAAACACCATATATTTT.